The sequence of this TCR beta chain was determined in a study of blood T cell repertoires in COVID-19 (dated by TCRdb to 2018 to 2020). Broadly, across the study: Samples covering the acute and convalescent phases of COVID-19 were provided by collaborators in the United States, Italy and Spain. The prospective study material was composed of cDNA or gDNA derived from T cells, B-cell-depleted T cells, or PBMCs. The repertoires were made available in a free public database intended to serve as a resource for research on the immune response to SARS-CoV-2. Where available, HLA class I and class II types were obtained from metadata supplied by the sample provider rather than from assay-based typing. The sample metadata nearly always contained a de-identified subject ID, COVID-19 status, age in years and sex. The dataset comprised deeply sampled blood TCRbeta repertoires from subjects exposed to, actively infected with, or recovered from COVID-19. The samples were drawn from two sources: the first 160 participants of the ongoing ImmuneRACE study, and 1,254 subjects contributed by 6 global collaborators. General findings and caveats noted by the study authors: Clinical and demographic metadata were provided uncurated, with the amount varying by source and participant.

The CDR3 starts with the cysteine, ends with the phenylalanine, and has 15 residues. The CDR3 DNA has 45 bases and is translated from base 1. Via the germline V gene (reference sequence), CDR1 is MNHEY and CDR2 SMNVEV. V drops 0 bases and J drops 4 bases, leaving 10 bases in between. The immunoSEQ Assay, a bias-controlled multiplex PCR, was used to amplify TCRbeta CDR3 regions from genomic DNA. In the paper's pipeline: Within the assay, amplification of reference gene primers was used to estimate how many nucleated cells each sample contained. To quantify the absolute abundance of each unique TCRbeta CDR3 rearrangement, sequence reads were collapsed and filtered. For each sample, productive Simpson clonality was calculated by taking the square root of Simpson's diversity index across productive rearrangements. TCRdb holds this immuneACCESS table with in-frame rearrangements only. Some clones are missing; in checked studies, unresolved V genes explain under half, and the rest has no known cause. V and J calls and clone size are copied from that table; D and trimming were computed from the DNA. Across this sample there are around 150,000 clones, with about four fifths seen only once. More than 9.5% of the sample is in the top ten clones.

On this clone itself: No antigen is known for it. Base-call qualities are not available, and no considerably larger clone is one nucleotide away.

Participants in the prospective study were aged roughly 18 to 100 years, lived in 20 to 25 United States geographic areas, and enrolled through a virtual design. To assign participants to cohorts, the prospective study relied on clinical history that participants themselves reported in a screening survey and a study questionnaire. ImmuneRACE Cohort 3 recovered participants were defined by two consecutive negative NP/OP PCR tests, healthcare professional clearance, or symptom resolution. Mobile phlebotomists in the prospective study collected whole blood, serum and a nasopharyngeal or oropharyngeal swab from every participant. Additional blood draws and questionnaires over an approximately two-month period could optionally be provided by prospective study participants. Before DNA extraction, prospective study blood samples were shipped either frozen or at room temperature.

This clonotype was obtained from a man over 45 who had recovered from COVID-19. Material: PBMCs or T cells enriched from blood (not recorded which). The chain joins TRBV27 to TRBJ1-5; the best D guess is TRBD1, with 6 bases matching. In nucleotides, the sequence is TGTGCCAGCAGTTTATCGAGGCAGGGGAATCAGCCCCAGCATTTT. The translation is CASSLSRQGNQPQHF.